This T cell receptor beta chain was sequenced in a study of tumor-infiltrating lymphocytes in localized non-small cell lung cancer. Study background: Several tumor histologies, both smoking statuses, and some post-neoadjuvant chemotherapy samples were included. Notes on the study in general: Higher tumor T cell infiltration than in uninvolved lung was supported by TCRbeta sequencing.

With regard to this clone: Its specificity is not known.

CDR1 SNHLY and CDR2 FYNNEI come from the germline V gene. The CDR3 extends over 11 amino acids. Trimming stripped 4 bases from V and 5 bases from J, with 2 bases between. Profiling relied on immunoSEQ multiplex PCR, and the TCRdb table lists in-frame clones only, not all of them. The sample consists of some 30,000 clones, roughly 88% of them appearing once. This sequence joins TRBV2 and TRBJ2-2; no reliable D call. This receptor was obtained from a human donor with non-small cell lung cancer. The sample comprised lung tumor tissue. CDR3 amino acids: CASSVTGELFF. The CDR3 nucleotides are TGTGCCAGCAGTGTGACCGGGGAGCTGTTTTTT.